The 5 T cell receptor beta chains given below trace back to one sample, sequenced in a study of T cell responses to AZD1222 COVID-19 vaccine. Sequenced by immunoSEQ multiplex PCR; TCRdb stores in-frame clones only, minus some. This sample has fewer than 130,000 clones; about 90% occur once, and the top ten carry about 16%. The sequences come from peripheral blood, collected 28 days after the second AZD1222 dose. Receptors were obtained from an adult who received the AZD1222 COVID-19 vaccine.

The J gene is TRBJ1-4, the V gene TRBV10-3, with a possible D match to TRBD1 (6 bases). V was shortened by 6 bases and J by 6 bases, with 11 bases between the two germline ends. The germline V gene has CDR1 ENHRY and CDR2 SYGVKD. The CDR3 has 13 residues. CDR3 DNA: TGTGCCATCAGAAATAGACAGGATGAAAAACTGTTTTTT. Translating it yields CAIRNRQDEKLFF.

This rearrangement joins TRBV18 to TRBJ2-6; D gene unclear. The CDR3 length is 18 residues. The germline V and J ends were trimmed by 2 bases and 1 base, with 15 bases remaining between them. Germline loops: CDR1 KGHSH, CDR2 LQKENI. The CDR3 nucleotides read TGTGCCAGCTCACCAAAAGGCCCGCAGGAATCTGGGGCCAACGTCCTGACTTTC. Residues: CASSPKGPQESGANVLTF.

V gene TRBV7-3 combines with J gene TRBJ2-1; D not resolved. Germline-derived CDR1 and CDR2 are SGHTA and FQGTGA. This CDR3 has 15 residues. V was pared by 0 bases and J by 0 bases, with 6 bases between. The CDR3 loop reads CASSLTRISYNEQFF. The CDR3 DNA reads as TGTGCCAGCAGCTTAACTAGAATCTCCTACAATGAGCAGTTCTTC. The whole variable domain, remainder taken from reference TRBV7-3 and TRBJ2-1, is GAGVSQTPSNKVTEKGKYVELRCDPISGHTALYWYRQSLGQGPEFLIYFQGTGAADDSGLPNDRFFAVRPEGSVSTLKIQRTERGDSAVYLCASSLTRISYNEQFFGPGTRLTVL.

In DNA form, the CDR3 reads TGTGCCAGCAGCTTGCTACAGGGGGCGTGGGATACGCAGTATTTT. Its translation: CASSLLQGAWDTQYF. The V gene is TRBV5-4, the J gene TRBJ2-3, with TRBD1 matching over 9 bases. V was pared by 1 base and J by 6 bases, with 6 bases of the junction left unmatched. Germline V gives CDR1 SGHNT, CDR2 YYREEE (reference sequence). The CDR3 loop spans 15 amino acids.

This chain connects TRBV10-3 to TRBJ1-3; no reliable D call. Trimming shortened V by 5 bases and J by 8 bases, and 7 bases separated the two germline ends. The CDR3 extends over 11 amino acids. The germline V gene has CDR1 ENHRY and CDR2 SYGVKD. CDR3 protein: CAISKLDTIYF. DNA for the CDR3: TGTGCCATCAGTAAACTCGACACCATATATTTT.